This TCR beta chain was identified during a study of beta chain features in type 1 diabetes (dated by TCRdb to the late 2010s). Context from the whole study: Patients and healthy donors did not differ in mean age, gender distribution, total cell number or subset yield. A total of roughly 100 million sorted cells were examined across all samples, and RNA yield correlated strongly with the number of cells per subset. The study compared TCRB repertoires of sorted circulating CD4+ T cell subsets between recently diagnosed type 1 diabetes patients and matched healthy donors. Naive and central memory subsets were obtained from all 30 or so donors, but regulatory and stem cell-like memory subsets were isolated from only 8 patients and roughly eight healthy donors. Study-wide conclusions, independent of this receptor: In all four CD4+ subsets, TCRB CDR3 length was moderately but significantly shorter in type 1 diabetes patients. Because small numbers of individuals were included in the HLA sub-analyses, any influence of HLA type on TCRB rearrangement was left unresolved. Naive, central memory and regulatory TCRB repertoires appeared to be more alike among patients than among healthy donors. Shorter templates might have been favored by PCR, but patient and control samples were amplified and corrected together, so both groups would have been affected equally by any skew. Because cDNA rather than genomic DNA was sequenced, highly expressing activated cells could have been over-represented, although no difference in activation and CD3 levels was found between groups. Patients with type 1 diabetes made fewer insertions and deleted more nucleotides at VDJ recombination sites, implying thymic rearrangement abnormalities.

From a lookup of the germline V gene, CDR1 and CDR2 are WSHSY and SAAADI. V lost 6 bases and J lost 5 bases, and the count of bases not matched to a germline gene is 2. From the cysteine up to the phenylalanine, the CDR3 has a length of 13 residues. Just the 39-base CDR3 DNA is kept, in frame starting at base 1. In its sample, this clone was seen a few times. The clone's antigen remains unknown. No much larger clone exists at a distance of one base, and base qualities are not known. Each donor gave one peripheral blood draw, roughly 0.12 L on average, collected into heparinised tubes. A BD FACSAria II was used to sort naive, central memory, regulatory and stem cell-like memory CD4+ T cells with a panel that included CD45RO, CCR7, CD25, CD127, CD95 and CD27. Every sorted population had a purity above 95%. PBMCs were isolated immediately by Lymphoprep density gradient centrifugation and stained directly without culture. Samples were stained and sorted in pairs, with one healthy donor and one patient per experiment, so that batch effects were minimized.

The entire amount of isolated RNA was reverse transcribed using the High Capacity cDNA Reverse Transcription Kit, so the sequenced TCRB transcripts were expressed ones. Deep immunoSEQ sequencing was applied to naive, central memory and regulatory T cell samples, giving an average of about 3.8 million total reads per sample. Sorted cells were lysed in RLT buffer, and RNA was extracted using DNase-treated RNeasy Micro or Mini kits according to cell number. Each cell subset was processed separately to prevent cross-contamination, with patient and healthy donor samples processed together. TCRB sequences were amplified from cDNA with the immunoSEQ multiplex PCR, producing 87-bp fragments spanning the CDR3 region. Sequencing of the amplicons was done on the Illumina HiSeq platform. Turning to the authors' computational methods: Synthetic template baselines were used to correct PCR bias computationally, reads within Hamming distance 2 were collapsed, and singletons that could not be merged were discarded. Reads were aligned to IMGT to assign V, D and J genes, CDR3 length, and insertions or deletions at six rearrangement sites. Within each subset, clonotype counts were normalized to the number of sorted cells before true diversity and Gini coefficients were calculated with the tcR R package. The overlap coefficient, calculated on TCRB nucleotide sequences, was used to quantify repertoire sharing. Entries here come from immuneACCESS through TCRdb and include only in-frame sequences with V and J called. Some clones fail to appear in such tables; in the studies checked, an unresolved V gene covers under half of the shortfall, and the cause of the remainder is unknown. V and J calls plus clone size are reproduced from that table; the DNA served to infer D and trimming. A total of about 190,000 clones appear in this sample, 6% to 9% of them only once. Of the sample, roughly 0.46% is held by the ten largest clones.

The sample taken for sequencing was central memory CD4+ T cells from blood. The chain is made from TRBV10-2 and TRBJ2-1, with 9 middle bases fitting TRBD2. The clonotype originates from a man between 18 and 35 years old with type 1 diabetes. CDR3 loop: CASRLAGNNEQFF. The sequenced DNA is TGCGCCAGCAGACTAGCGGGCAACAATGAGCAGTTCTTC.